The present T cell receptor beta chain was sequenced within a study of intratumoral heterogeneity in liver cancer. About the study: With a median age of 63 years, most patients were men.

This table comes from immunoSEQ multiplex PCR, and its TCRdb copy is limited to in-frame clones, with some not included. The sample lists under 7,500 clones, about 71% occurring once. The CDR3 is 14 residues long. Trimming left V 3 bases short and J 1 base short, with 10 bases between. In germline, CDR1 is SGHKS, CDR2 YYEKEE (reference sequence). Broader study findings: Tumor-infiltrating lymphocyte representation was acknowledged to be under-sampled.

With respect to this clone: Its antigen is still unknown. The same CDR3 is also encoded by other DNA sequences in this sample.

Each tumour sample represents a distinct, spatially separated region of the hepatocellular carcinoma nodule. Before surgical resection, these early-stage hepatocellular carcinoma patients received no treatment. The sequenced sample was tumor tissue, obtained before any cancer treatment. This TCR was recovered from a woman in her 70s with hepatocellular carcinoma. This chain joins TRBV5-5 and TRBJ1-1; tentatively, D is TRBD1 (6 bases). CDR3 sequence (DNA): TGTGCCAGCAGCTACAGGGCTACGAACACTGAAGCTTTCTTT. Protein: CASSYRATNTEAFF. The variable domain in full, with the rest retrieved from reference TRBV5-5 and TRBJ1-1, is DAGVTQSPTHLIKTRGQQVTLRCSPISGHKSVSWYQQVLGQGPQFIFQYYEKEERGRGNFPDRFSARQFPNYSSELNVNALLLGDSALYLCASSYRATNTEAFFGQGTRLTVV.